The 21 T cell receptor beta chains listed next were all sequenced from one sample in a study of CD8+ T cells in alopecia areata. RNA was isolated and reverse transcribed to cDNA, the sequencing template. The table came from immunoSEQ multiplex PCR; TCRdb's copy has only in-frame clones and leaves some out. The table records more than 150,000 clones, 40% to 60% of them present only once. Sample: CD8+ T cells sorted from blood, taken at week 0. The source of these receptors is a human donor with alopecia areata.

This clone was counted between two and nine times. The chain couples TRBV7-9 to TRBJ2-1; unclear D gene. Germline V gene data show CDR1 as SEHNR and CDR2 as FQNEAQ (reference sequence). The CDR3 loop spans 12 amino acids. With 3 bases removed from V and 8 bases from J, the gap between germline ends came to 8 bases. The CDR3 region is CASSFSIDEQFF. In nucleotides, the CDR3 is TGTGCCAGCAGCTTTTCTATCGATGAGCAGTTCTTC. The whole variable domain, filled in from reference TRBV7-9 and TRBJ2-1, reads DTGVSQNPRHKITKRGQNVTFRCDPISEHNRLYWYRQTLGQGPEFLTYFQNEAQLEKSRLLSDRFSAERPKGSFSTLEIQRTEQGDSAMYLCASSFSIDEQFFGPGTRLTVL.

This clone was seen only a few times. This same CDR3 is encoded by further DNA sequences in the sample. The V gene is TRBV29-1, the J gene TRBJ1-1, with unresolved D. This CDR3 has 11 residues. The V end was cut by 2 bases, the J end by 5 bases, with 6 bases between. From germline, CDR1 is SQVTM and CDR2 ANQGSEA. The CDR3 region is CSVELGTEAFF. As DNA, the CDR3 is TGCAGCGTTGAACTCGGGACTGAAGCTTTCTTT.

The chain couples TRBV7-8 to TRBJ1-2; maybe TRBD1 (6 bases). V was trimmed by 1 base and J by 1 base, leaving 10 bases between them. The CDR3 spans 15 residues. Germline CDR1 SGHVS, CDR2 FQNEAQ. The CDR3 coding sequence is TGTGCCAGCAGCTTAGTACAGGGTATTAACTATGGCTACACCTTC. Amino acid sequence: CASSLVQGINYGYTF.

This rearrangement joins TRBV4-3 to TRBJ2-7, with 8 bases aligning to TRBD1. The germline V gene encodes CDR1 LGHNA and CDR2 YSLEER. The CDR3 is made up of 15 amino acids. The trim removed 3 bases at V and 2 bases at J, leaving 6 bases unmatched. This chain's CDR3 is CASSQGQAPAYEQYF. In DNA form, the CDR3 reads TGCGCCAGCAGCCAGGGACAGGCTCCAGCCTACGAGCAGTACTTC.

The V call is TRBV9, the J call TRBJ2-3, with D maybe TRBD2 (5 bases). Germline values: CDR1 SGDLS, CDR2 YYNGEE. The V end was cut by 0 bases, the J end by 0 bases, with 8 bases between. CDR3 length equals 15 residues. The CDR3 loop is CASSVAGSSTDTQYF. CDR3 in DNA: TGTGCCAGCAGCGTAGCGGGGTCTAGCACAGATACGCAGTATTTT. The entire variable domain, with the rest obtained from reference TRBV9 and TRBJ2-3, is as follows: DSGVTQTPKHLITATGQRVTLRCSPRSGDLSVYWYQQSLDQGLQFLIQYYNGEERAKGNILERFSAQQFPDLHSELNLSSLELGDSALYFCASSVAGSSTDTQYFGPGTRLTVL.

J is TRBJ2-2 and V is TRBV9; no reliable D call. CDR3 length equals 17 residues. Trimming cost V 3 bases and J 2 bases, with 17 bases left between them. From germline, CDR1 is SGDLS and CDR2 YYNGEE. In DNA form, the CDR3 reads TGTGCCAGCAGCGAACCCCGAGGAACCTTAAACACCGGGGAGCTGTTTTTT. Amino acids: CASSEPRGTLNTGELFF. The full variable domain, rest sourced from reference TRBV9 and TRBJ2-2, is DSGVTQTPKHLITATGQRVTLRCSPRSGDLSVYWYQQSLDQGLQFLIQYYNGEERAKGNILERFSAQQFPDLHSELNLSSLELGDSALYFCASSEPRGTLNTGELFFGEGSRLTVL.

J is TRBJ2-7 and V is TRBV11-2, with D unclear. The CDR3 is made up of 12 amino acids. Germline V lookup: CDR1 SGHAT, CDR2 FQNNGV. The V gene lost 1 base and the J gene lost 6 bases, with 7 bases spanning the gap. CDR3 sequence reads: CASSLAPPEQYF. CDR3 in DNA: TGTGCCAGCAGCTTAGCCCCCCCCGAGCAGTACTTC.

V usage is TRBV23-1 and J usage is TRBJ2-7, with D perhaps matching TRBD1 (6 bases). TRBV23-1 carries the ORF label, with uncertain function. The V end lost 2 bases, the J end lost 5 bases, and 16 bases lay between the germline ends. The CDR3 totals 15 residues. CDR3 loop: CASSQPGQHPHEQYF. The CDR3 DNA follows: TGCGCCAGCAGTCAACCTGGACAGCATCCCCACGAGCAGTACTTC.

This chain joins TRBV27 and TRBJ1-5; no reliable D call. CDR1 and CDR2 from the germline V gene are MNHEY and SMNVEV (reference sequence). The CDR3 has 16 residues. V was pared by 4 bases and J by 0 bases, with 13 bases between. The CDR3 nucleotides read TGTGCCAGCAGTTCCTACAGAACCGATAGCAATCAGCCCCAGCATTTT. Its translation is CASSSYRTDSNQPQHF.

This clone was observed a few times. The V call is TRBV13, the J call TRBJ2-3; 7 bases line up with TRBD1. This CDR3 comprises 16 residues. The junction had 7 bases not matched to a gene; V was cut back by 2 bases and J by 2 bases. Germline assignment: CDR1 PRHDT and CDR2 FYEKMQ (reference sequence). The CDR3 bases are TGTGCCAGCAGCTTAACCCGGGACAGCCTCACAGATACGCAGTATTTT. Protein: CASSLTRDSLTDTQYF.

V usage is TRBV19 and J usage is TRBJ2-1; D gene uncertain. The CDR3 extends over 12 amino acids. The ends were cut back, 3 bases at V and 6 bases at J, with 6 bases in the middle. Germline assignment: CDR1 LNHDA and CDR2 SQIVND (reference sequence). Here the CDR3 DNA reads TGTGCCAGTAGTATCTCCCGCAATGAGCAGTTCTTC. Residues: CASSISRNEQFF.

The rearrangement links TRBV4-3 to TRBJ1-3; no clear D. CDR1 and CDR2 (germline): LGHNA, YSLEER. V lost 0 bases, J lost 1 base, and 10 bases lay in between. The CDR3 contains 16 residues. The DNA of the CDR3 is TGCGCCAGCAGCCAAGATCTCATAGGGTCTGGAAACACCATATATTTT. Its translation: CASSQDLIGSGNTIYF.

The chain uses TRBV9 and TRBJ2-3; no clear D gene. The length of the CDR3 is 13 residues. In germline, CDR1 is SGDLS, CDR2 YYNGEE. Trimming took 4 bases from V and 2 from J, leaving 8 bases between them. The CDR3 loop reads CASSLAITDTQYF. The DNA for the CDR3 is TGTGCCAGCAGCTTAGCAATCACAGATACGCAGTATTTT.

This clone was recorded a few times. The chain links TRBV19 to TRBJ2-2; possibly TRBD2 for D (5 bases). Trimming took 1 base from V and 6 from J, leaving 9 bases between them. CDR1 is LNHDA and CDR2 is SQIVND in the germline V gene (reference sequence). This CDR3 contains 14 residues. The CDR3 loop is CASSIGTLSGELFF. The DNA for the CDR3 is TGTGCCAGTAGTATAGGGACTCTCTCCGGGGAGCTGTTTTTT.

V gene TRBV15 combines with J gene TRBJ2-5, with no clear D. The CDR3 covers 13 residues. V shed 0 bases and J shed 5 bases, with 7 bases lying between them. CDR1 and CDR2 from the germline V gene are LNHNV and YYDKDF (reference sequence). In DNA, the CDR3 is TGTGCCACCAGCAGAGAGGGGTACGAGACCCAGTACTTC. Amino acids: CATSREGYETQYF.

V is TRBV6-5 and J is TRBJ2-7, with TRBD1 identical over 8 bases. The CDR3 is 15 amino acids. Trimming took 5 bases from V and 1 from J; bases not matched to a gene: 7. The germline CDR1 and CDR2 sequences are MNHEY and SVGAGI. The CDR3 sequence: CASSPGQGESYEQYF. In DNA form, the CDR3 reads TGTGCCAGCAGTCCAGGACAGGGCGAGTCCTACGAGCAGTACTTC.

V is TRBV29-1 and J is TRBJ2-1, with 7 bases matching TRBD1. V lost 6 bases and J lost 0; bases outside the gene matches: 11. CDR1 SQVTM and CDR2 ANQGSEA come from the germline V gene. This CDR3 contains 16 residues. CDR3 amino acids: CSVAALDRLSYNEQFF. For the CDR3, the DNA is TGCAGCGTGGCCGCCTTGGACAGGCTCTCCTACAATGAGCAGTTCTTC.

The genes are TRBV7-2 and TRBJ1-6; a possible D gene is TRBD1 (5 bases). V was cut by 1 base and J by 6 bases, with 13 bases left in between. Germline loops: CDR1 SGHTA, CDR2 FQGNSA. The CDR3 is 16 residues long. This chain's CDR3 is CASSLVHGASNSPLHF. In nucleotides, the CDR3 is TGTGCCAGCAGCTTAGTTCATGGGGCTTCTAATTCACCCCTCCACTTT.

Only one count was recorded for this clone. The chain couples TRBV30 to TRBJ1-1, with 9 bases fitting TRBD1. Per the germline V gene, CDR1 is GTSNPN and CDR2 is SVGIG (reference sequence). The CDR3 totals 13 residues. V lost 1 base and J lost 7; bases outside the gene matches: 4. In DNA form, the CDR3 reads TGTGCCTGGAGTGAGGGACAGGGTAATGAAGCTTTCTTT. This translates into CAWSEGQGNEAFF.

This clone was observed a handful of times. The gene calls are TRBV12-5 and TRBJ2-6; D is unclear. Germline CDR1 is LGHNT and CDR2 is FRNRAP. With 4 bases removed from V and 0 bases from J, the gap between germline ends came to 7 bases. The CDR3 is 15 amino acids. The CDR3 nucleotides read TGTGCTAGTGGTTCCTATAGCTCTGGGGCCAACGTCCTGACTTTC. This codes for CASGSYSSGANVLTF.

This sequence joins TRBV14 and TRBJ2-3; TRBD1 matches at 9 bases. The CDR3 is 20 residues long. V gave up 5 bases and J gave up 2 bases; unmatched junction bases: 20. Germline lookup yields CDR1 SGHDN and CDR2 FVKESK. DNA for the CDR3: TGTGCCAGCAGCAAGGGGGTTTTCACATCCCGGGACAGGGACACAGATACGCAGTATTTT. Amino acids: CASSKGVFTSRDRDTDTQYF.